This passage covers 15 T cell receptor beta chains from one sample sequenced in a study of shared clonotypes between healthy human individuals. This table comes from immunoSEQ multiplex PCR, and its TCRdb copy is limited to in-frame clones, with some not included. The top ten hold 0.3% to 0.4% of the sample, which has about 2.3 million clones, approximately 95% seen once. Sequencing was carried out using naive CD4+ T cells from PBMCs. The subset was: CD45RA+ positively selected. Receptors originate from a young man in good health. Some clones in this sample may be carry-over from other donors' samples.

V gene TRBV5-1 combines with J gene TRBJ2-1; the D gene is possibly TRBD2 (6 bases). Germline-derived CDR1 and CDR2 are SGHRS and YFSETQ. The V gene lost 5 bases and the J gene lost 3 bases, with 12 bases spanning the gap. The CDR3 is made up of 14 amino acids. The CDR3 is CASRGNSGYNEQFF. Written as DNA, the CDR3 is TGCGCCAGCAGGGGTAATAGCGGCTACAATGAGCAGTTCTTC. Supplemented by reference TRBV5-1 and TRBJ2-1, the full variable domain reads KAGVTQTPRYLIKTRGQQVTLSCSPISGHRSVSWYQQTPGQGLQFLFEYFSETQRNKGNFPGRFSGRQFSNSRSEMNVSTLELGDSALYLCASRGNSGYNEQFFGPGTRLTVL.

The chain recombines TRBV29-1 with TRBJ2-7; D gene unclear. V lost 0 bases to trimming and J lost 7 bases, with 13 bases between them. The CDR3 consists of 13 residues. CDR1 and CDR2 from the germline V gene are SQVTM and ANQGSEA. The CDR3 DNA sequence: TGCAGCGTTGAAGAAGGTCGTACAGAAGAGCAGTACTTC. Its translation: CSVEEGRTEEQYF.

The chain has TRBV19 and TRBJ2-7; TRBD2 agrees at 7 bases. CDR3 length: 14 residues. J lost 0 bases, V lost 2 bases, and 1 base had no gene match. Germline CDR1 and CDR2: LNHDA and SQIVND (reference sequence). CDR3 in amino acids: CASSITGGSYEQYF. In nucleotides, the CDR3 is TGTGCCAGTAGTATAACGGGAGGCTCCTACGAGCAGTACTTC.

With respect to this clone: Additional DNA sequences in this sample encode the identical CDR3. DNA for the CDR3: TGTGCCAGCAGTTTATTGGGGACAGGGGGATACGAGCAGTACTTC. Its protein is CASSLLGTGGYEQYF. The chain couples TRBV28 to TRBJ2-7; 11 bases are a match to TRBD1. Losses at the gene ends were 1 base for V and 4 bases for J; bases not matched to a gene: 3. The CDR3 is 15 residues long. In germline, CDR1 is MDHEN, CDR2 SYDVKM.

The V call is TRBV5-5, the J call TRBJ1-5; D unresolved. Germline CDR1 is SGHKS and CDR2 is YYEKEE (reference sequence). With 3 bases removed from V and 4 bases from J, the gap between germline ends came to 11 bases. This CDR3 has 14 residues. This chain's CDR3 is CASSSPGHNQPQHF. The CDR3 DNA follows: TGTGCCAGCAGCTCCCCTGGGCATAATCAGCCCCAGCATTTT.

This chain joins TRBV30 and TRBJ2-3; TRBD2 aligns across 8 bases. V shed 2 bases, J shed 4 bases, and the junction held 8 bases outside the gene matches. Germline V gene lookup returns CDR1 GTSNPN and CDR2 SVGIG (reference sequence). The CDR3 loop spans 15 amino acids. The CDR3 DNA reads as TGTGCCTGGAGTAAGTTAGCGGGGACGGCAGATACGCAGTATTTT. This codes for CAWSKLAGTADTQYF.

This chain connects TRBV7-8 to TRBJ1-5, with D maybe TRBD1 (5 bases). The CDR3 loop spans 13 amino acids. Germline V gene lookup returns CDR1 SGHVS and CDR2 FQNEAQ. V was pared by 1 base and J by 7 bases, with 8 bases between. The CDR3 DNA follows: TGTGCCAGCAGCTTAGGGGGGTTACAGCCCCAGCATTTT. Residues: CASSLGGLQPQHF.

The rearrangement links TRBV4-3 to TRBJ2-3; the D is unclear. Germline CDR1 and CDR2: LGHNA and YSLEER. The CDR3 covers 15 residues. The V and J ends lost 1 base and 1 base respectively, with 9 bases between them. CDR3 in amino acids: CASSQVGSRTDTQYF. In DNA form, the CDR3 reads TGCGCCAGCAGCCAAGTCGGCAGCCGCACAGATACGCAGTATTTT.

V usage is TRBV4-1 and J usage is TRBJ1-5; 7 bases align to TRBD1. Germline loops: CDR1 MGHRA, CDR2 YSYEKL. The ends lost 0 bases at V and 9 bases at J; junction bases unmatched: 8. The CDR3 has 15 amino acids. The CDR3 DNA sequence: TGCGCCAGCAGCCAAGATTCTACAGGGGTAATGCCCCAGCATTTT. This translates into CASSQDSTGVMPQHF.

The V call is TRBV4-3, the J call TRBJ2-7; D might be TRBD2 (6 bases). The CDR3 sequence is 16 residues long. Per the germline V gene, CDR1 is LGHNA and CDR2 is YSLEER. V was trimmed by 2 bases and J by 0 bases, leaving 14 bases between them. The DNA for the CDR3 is TGCGCCAGCAGCCAAATAGTAGCGGCAAGCTCCTACGAGCAGTACTTC. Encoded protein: CASSQIVAASSYEQYF.

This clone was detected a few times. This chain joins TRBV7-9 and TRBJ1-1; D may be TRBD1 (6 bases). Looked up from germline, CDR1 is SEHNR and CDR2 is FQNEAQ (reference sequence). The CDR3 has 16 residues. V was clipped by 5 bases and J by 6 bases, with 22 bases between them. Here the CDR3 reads CASSPRVTDRSAEAFF. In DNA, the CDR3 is TGTGCCAGCAGCCCTCGGGTCACTGACAGGTCGGCTGAAGCTTTCTTT.

The CDR3 DNA sequence: TGTGCCATCAGTGACGCTGGCGACAGGGGGGCTACTAATGAAAAACTGTTTTTT. Protein: CAISDAGDRGATNEKLFF. The chain is built from TRBV10-3 and TRBJ1-4; 9 bases are shared with TRBD1. Germline CDR1 ENHRY, CDR2 SYGVKD. The CDR3 contains 18 residues. V shed 3 bases and J 2 bases; nucleotides not matched to a gene: 10.

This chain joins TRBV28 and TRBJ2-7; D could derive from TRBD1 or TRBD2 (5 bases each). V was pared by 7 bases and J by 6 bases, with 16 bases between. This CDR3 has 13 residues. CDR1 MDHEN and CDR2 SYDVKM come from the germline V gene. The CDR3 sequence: CASTPGTTLEQYF. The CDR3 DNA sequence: TGTGCCAGCACCCCTGGGACCACCCTCGAGCAGTACTTC.

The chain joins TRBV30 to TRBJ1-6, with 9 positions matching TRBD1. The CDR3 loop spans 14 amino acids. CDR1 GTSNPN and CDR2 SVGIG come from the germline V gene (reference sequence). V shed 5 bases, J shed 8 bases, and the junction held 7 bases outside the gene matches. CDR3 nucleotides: TGTGCCTGGCGTTACAGGGGGCCTGATTCACCCCTCCACTTT. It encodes CAWRYRGPDSPLHF.

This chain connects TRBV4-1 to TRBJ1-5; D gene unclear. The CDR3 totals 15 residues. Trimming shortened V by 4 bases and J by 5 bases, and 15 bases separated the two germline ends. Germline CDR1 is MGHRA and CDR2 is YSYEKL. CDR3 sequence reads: CASSLGSGDHQPQHF. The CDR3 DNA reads TGCGCCAGCAGCCTCGGGTCGGGTGATCATCAGCCCCAGCATTTT.